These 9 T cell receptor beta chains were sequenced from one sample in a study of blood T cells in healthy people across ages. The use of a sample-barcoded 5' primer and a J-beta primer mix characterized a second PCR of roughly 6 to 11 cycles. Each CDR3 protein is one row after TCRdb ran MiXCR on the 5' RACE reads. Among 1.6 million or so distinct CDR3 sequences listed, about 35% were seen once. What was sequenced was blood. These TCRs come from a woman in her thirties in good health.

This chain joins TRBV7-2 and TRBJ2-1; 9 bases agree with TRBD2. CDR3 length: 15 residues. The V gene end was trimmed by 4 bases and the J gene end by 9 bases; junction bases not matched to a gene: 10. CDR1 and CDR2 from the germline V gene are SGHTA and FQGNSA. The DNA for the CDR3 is TGTGCCAGCAGCTGGGGTCTAGCGGGGACGCTTGAGCAGTTCTTC. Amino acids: CASSWGLAGTLEQFF.

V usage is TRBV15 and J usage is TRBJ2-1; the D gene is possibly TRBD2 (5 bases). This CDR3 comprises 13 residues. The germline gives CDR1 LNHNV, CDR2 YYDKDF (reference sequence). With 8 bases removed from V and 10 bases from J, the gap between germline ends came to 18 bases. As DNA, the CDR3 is TGTGCCACCGGGAGCGTCCCGTATCTAGAGCAGTTCTTC. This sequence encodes CATGSVPYLEQFF.

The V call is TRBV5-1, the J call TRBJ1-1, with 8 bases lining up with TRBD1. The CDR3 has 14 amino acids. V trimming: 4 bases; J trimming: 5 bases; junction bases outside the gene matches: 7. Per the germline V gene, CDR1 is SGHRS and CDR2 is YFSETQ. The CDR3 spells CASSQQGGQTEAFF. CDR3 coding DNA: TGCGCCAGCAGCCAACAGGGGGGACAGACTGAAGCTTTCTTT.

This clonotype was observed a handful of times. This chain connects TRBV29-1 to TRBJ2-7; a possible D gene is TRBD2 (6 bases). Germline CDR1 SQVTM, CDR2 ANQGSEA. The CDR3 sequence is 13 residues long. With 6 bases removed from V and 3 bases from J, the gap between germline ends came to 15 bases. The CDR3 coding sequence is TGCAGCGTGGCACGCGGGGTCCTCTACGAGCAGTACTTC. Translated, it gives CSVARGVLYEQYF.

The CDR3 loop reads CASSLAQSGELFF. The CDR3 bases are TGTGCCAGCAGTTTAGCTCAGTCCGGGGAGCTGTTTTTT. This rearrangement joins TRBV12-3 or TRBV12-4 to TRBJ2-2; D unclear. This CDR3 is built from 13 residues. Trimming removed 0 bases from V and 6 bases from J, with 5 bases in between.

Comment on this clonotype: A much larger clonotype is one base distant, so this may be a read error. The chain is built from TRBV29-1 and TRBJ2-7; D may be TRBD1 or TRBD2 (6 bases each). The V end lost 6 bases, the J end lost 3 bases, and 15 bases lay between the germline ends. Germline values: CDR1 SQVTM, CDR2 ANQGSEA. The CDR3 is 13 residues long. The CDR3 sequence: CSVEGGRVYEQYF. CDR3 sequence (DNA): TGCAGCGTCGAGGGGGGCAGAGTCTACGAGCAGTACTTC.

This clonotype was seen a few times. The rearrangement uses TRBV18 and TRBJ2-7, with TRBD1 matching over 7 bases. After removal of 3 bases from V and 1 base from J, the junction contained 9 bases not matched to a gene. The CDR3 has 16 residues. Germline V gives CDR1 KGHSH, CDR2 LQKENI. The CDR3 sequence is CASSPQTGTVSYEQYF. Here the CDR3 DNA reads TGTGCCAGCTCACCCCAAACCGGGACAGTTTCCTACGAGCAGTACTTC.

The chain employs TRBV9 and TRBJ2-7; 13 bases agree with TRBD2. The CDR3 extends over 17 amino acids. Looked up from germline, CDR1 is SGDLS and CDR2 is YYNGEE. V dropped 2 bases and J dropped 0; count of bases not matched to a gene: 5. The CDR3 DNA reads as TGTGCCAGCAGCGTCGGACTAGCGGGAGCGGCCTCCTACGAGCAGTACTTC. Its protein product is CASSVGLAGAASYEQYF.

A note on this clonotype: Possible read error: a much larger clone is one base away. CDR3 sequence (DNA): TGCGCCAGCAGCTACCCTCTAGCGGGAGCAACCAAAAACATTCAGTACTTC. Translating gives CASSYPLAGATKNIQYF. The rearrangement uses TRBV4-1 and TRBJ2-5, with TRBD2 identical over 10 bases. The DNA end is a closer match to TRBJ2-4, so the J assignment may be wrong. The CDR3 contains 17 residues. CDR1 and CDR2 (germline): MGHRA, YSYEKL.